The rows below give T cell receptor beta chains drawn from one sample of a study of shared clonotypes between healthy human individuals. Generated by immunoSEQ multiplex PCR, the TCRdb table keeps only in-frame clones and is missing some. This table has roughly 2.2 million clones, 85% to 95% appearing once. Sequenced material: naive CD4+ T cells from PBMCs. These TCRs come from a young man in good health. Some clones in this sample may be carry-over from other donors' samples. Each CDR3 is given with its conserved first and last residue. Fields, in order: D gene, clone size, J gene, V gene, CDR3 DNA, CDR3 protein. The D gene is left open where the match is weak. The size of a clone is reported for some rows only, either as once, few or many, or as a class for expanded clones.

d_call: -; clone_size: once; j_call: TRBJ2-7; v_call: TRBV18; cdr3_nt: TGTGCCAGCTCACCACCTGGCTTAAGGAGAGAATACGAGCAGTACTTC; cdr3_aa: CASSPPGLRREYEQYF
d_call: -; clone_size: once; j_call: TRBJ2-2; v_call: TRBV6-5; cdr3_nt: TGTGCCAGCAGGGGGAGTTGGGAGCTGTTTTTT; cdr3_aa: CASRGSWELFF
d_call: -; clone_size: once; j_call: TRBJ2-4; v_call: TRBV19; cdr3_nt: TGTGCCAGTAGTATCGGTGGGGGACCAAACATTCAGTACTTC; cdr3_aa: CASSIGGGPNIQYF
d_call: -; clone_size: once; j_call: TRBJ1-2; v_call: TRBV14; cdr3_nt: TGTGCCAGCAGCCGAGGACAAACCTATGGCTACACCTTC; cdr3_aa: CASSRGQTYGYTF
d_call: -; clone_size: -; j_call: TRBJ2-1; v_call: TRBV29-1; cdr3_nt: TGCAGCGTTGAAAGGAGTTACAATGAGCAGTTCTTC; cdr3_aa: CSVERSYNEQFF
d_call: TRBD1; clone_size: -; j_call: TRBJ1-4; v_call: TRBV19; cdr3_nt: TGTGCCAGTAGTACACCGGGACAGGGGGATGAAAAACTGTTTTTT; cdr3_aa: CASSTPGQGDEKLFF
d_call: -; clone_size: once; j_call: TRBJ2-7; v_call: TRBV5-1; cdr3_nt: TGCGCCAGCAGCTGGGGGGAGTCCTACGAGCAGTACTTC; cdr3_aa: CASSWGESYEQYF
d_call: -; clone_size: once; j_call: TRBJ2-7; v_call: TRBV30; cdr3_nt: TGTGCCGGAGGGAGGGGGGTCGAGCAGTACTTC; cdr3_aa: CAGGRGVEQYF
d_call: -; clone_size: -; j_call: TRBJ1-5; v_call: TRBV18; cdr3_nt: TGTGCCAGCTCACCACAGGAAGGGAATCAGCCCCAGCATTTT; cdr3_aa: CASSPQEGNQPQHF
d_call: TRBD2; clone_size: -; j_call: TRBJ2-1; v_call: TRBV5-1; cdr3_nt: TGCGCCAGCAGCACCATTCTAGCGGGAGGGGGGAATGAGCAGTTCTTC; cdr3_aa: CASSTILAGGGNEQFF
d_call: -; clone_size: -; j_call: TRBJ1-1; v_call: TRBV4-3; cdr3_nt: TGCGCCAGCAGCCAATTTTTGGGAGGGTTTAATAAAGAAGCTTTCTTT; cdr3_aa: CASSQFLGGFNKEAFF
d_call: TRBD2; clone_size: once; j_call: TRBJ2-5; v_call: TRBV5-4; cdr3_nt: TGTGCCAGCAGCTCAAGGACTAGCGGGCCTCTCGGAGAGACCCAGTACTTC; cdr3_aa: CASSSRTSGPLGETQYF
d_call: -; clone_size: -; j_call: TRBJ2-7; v_call: TRBV27; cdr3_nt: TGTGCCAGCAGTTTAAGTTGGGCAAGGCCTACCCGGGAGCAGTACTTC; cdr3_aa: CASSLSWARPTREQYF
d_call: -; clone_size: -; j_call: TRBJ2-1; v_call: TRBV5-1; cdr3_nt: TGCGCCAGCAGCCTCATTGGGGCAGCGGGCAATGAGCAGTTCTTC; cdr3_aa: CASSLIGAAGNEQFF
d_call: TRBD1; clone_size: -; j_call: TRBJ2-1; v_call: TRBV30; cdr3_nt: TGTGCCTGGGACAGGGGCGATGAGCAGTTCTTC; cdr3_aa: CAWDRGDEQFF
d_call: -; clone_size: -; j_call: TRBJ2-5; v_call: TRBV5-1; cdr3_nt: TGCGCCAGCAGCCCTGGGGGTCTATGGGAGACCCAGTACTTC; cdr3_aa: CASSPGGLWETQYF
d_call: -; clone_size: -; j_call: TRBJ2-7; v_call: TRBV2; cdr3_nt: TGTGCCAGCACCCGGACAGTCTCCTACGAGCAGTACTTC; cdr3_aa: CASTRTVSYEQYF
d_call: -; clone_size: -; j_call: TRBJ2-1; v_call: TRBV7-6; cdr3_nt: TGTGCCAGCAGCCTCACTGGGGTCGAACAGTTCTTC; cdr3_aa: CASSLTGVEQFF
d_call: TRBD1; clone_size: -; j_call: TRBJ1-3; v_call: TRBV29-1; cdr3_nt: TGCAGCGTTGACCCCGACAGGGGTCAGCGAGGCACCATATATTTT; cdr3_aa: CSVDPDRGQRGTIYF
d_call: -; clone_size: -; j_call: TRBJ1-2; v_call: TRBV9; cdr3_nt: TGTGCCAGCAGCGTGGAGACAGCCCCGCACTATGGCTACACCTTC; cdr3_aa: CASSVETAPHYGYTF
d_call: TRBD1; clone_size: -; j_call: TRBJ2-1; v_call: TRBV6-5; cdr3_nt: TGTGCCAGCAGTTCCGGGACAGGAACCTACAATGAGCAGTTCTTC; cdr3_aa: CASSSGTGTYNEQFF
d_call: TRBD1; clone_size: -; j_call: TRBJ1-2; v_call: TRBV14; cdr3_nt: TGTGCCAGCAGCCGGGACAGGGCCAACTATGGCTACACCTTC; cdr3_aa: CASSRDRANYGYTF
d_call: -; clone_size: -; j_call: TRBJ1-1; v_call: TRBV5-1; cdr3_nt: TGCGCCAGCAGCTTGGAAAGTTCGGCCCCTGAAGCTTTCTTT; cdr3_aa: CASSLESSAPEAFF
d_call: -; clone_size: -; j_call: TRBJ2-5; v_call: TRBV5-4; cdr3_nt: TGTGCCAGCAGCCTCAGATCGTACCAAGAGACCCAGTACTTC; cdr3_aa: CASSLRSYQETQYF
d_call: -; clone_size: -; j_call: TRBJ2-5; v_call: TRBV7-2; cdr3_nt: TGTGCCAGCAGCCTTGCGGTCCAAGAGACCCAGTACTTC; cdr3_aa: CASSLAVQETQYF
d_call: -; clone_size: -; j_call: TRBJ2-1; v_call: TRBV7-9; cdr3_nt: TGTGCCAGCAGCCGCACAAGAAGCTCCTACAATGAGCAGTTCTTC; cdr3_aa: CASSRTRSSYNEQFF
d_call: -; clone_size: -; j_call: TRBJ2-3; v_call: TRBV29-1; cdr3_nt: TGCAGCGTTTCGCGGGCAGGGAGGACAGATACGCAGTATTTT; cdr3_aa: CSVSRAGRTDTQYF
d_call: -; clone_size: -; j_call: TRBJ2-2; v_call: TRBV7-9; cdr3_nt: TGTGCCAGCAGCCCAGGGATGAACACCGGGGAGCTGTTTTTT; cdr3_aa: CASSPGMNTGELFF
d_call: -; clone_size: few; j_call: TRBJ1-1; v_call: TRBV19; cdr3_nt: TGTGCCAGTAGTGGGGGAGGTTGGGACACTGAAGCTTTCTTT; cdr3_aa: CASSGGGWDTEAFF
d_call: -; clone_size: -; j_call: TRBJ1-2; v_call: TRBV4-1; cdr3_nt: TGCGCCAGCAGCCCCAGGCAGGGGACTAACTATGGCTACACCTTC; cdr3_aa: CASSPRQGTNYGYTF
d_call: -; clone_size: -; j_call: TRBJ2-1; v_call: TRBV6-1; cdr3_nt: TGTGCCAGCAGTGTACAGGGGACCGGGGAGGATGAGCAGTTCTTC; cdr3_aa: CASSVQGTGEDEQFF
d_call: TRBD1; clone_size: -; j_call: TRBJ2-2; v_call: TRBV2; cdr3_nt: TGTGCCAGCAGCGGGCAGGGGGTAACCGGGGAGCTGTTTTTT; cdr3_aa: CASSGQGVTGELFF
d_call: TRBD1; clone_size: -; j_call: TRBJ1-1; v_call: TRBV18; cdr3_nt: TGTGCCAGCTCACCGACGGACAGGGACGCTGAAGCTTTCTTT; cdr3_aa: CASSPTDRDAEAFF
d_call: -; clone_size: -; j_call: TRBJ2-7; v_call: TRBV11-2; cdr3_nt: TGTGCCAGCAGCTTAGGGTCAAGGGGCGGGAACGAGCAGTACTTC; cdr3_aa: CASSLGSRGGNEQYF
d_call: -; clone_size: -; j_call: TRBJ1-5; v_call: TRBV6-5; cdr3_nt: TGTGCCAGCAGTTCGCTCAGCTACAATCAGCCCCAGCATTTT; cdr3_aa: CASSSLSYNQPQHF
d_call: TRBD2; clone_size: -; j_call: TRBJ2-1; v_call: TRBV11-3; cdr3_nt: TGTGCCAGCAGCTTAGCGGGACTAGCAGCCTACAATGAGCAGTTCTTC; cdr3_aa: CASSLAGLAAYNEQFF
d_call: TRBD2; clone_size: -; j_call: TRBJ2-2; v_call: TRBV10-3; cdr3_nt: TGTGCCATCAGTGACCATAGCGGGAGGTCCACCGGGGAGCTGTTTTTT; cdr3_aa: CAISDHSGRSTGELFF
d_call: TRBD2; clone_size: -; j_call: TRBJ2-1; v_call: TRBV28; cdr3_nt: TGTGCCAGCAGTTTGGGGACTAGCTTCAATGAGCAGTTCTTC; cdr3_aa: CASSLGTSFNEQFF
d_call: -; clone_size: -; j_call: TRBJ2-7; v_call: TRBV14; cdr3_nt: TGTGCCAGCAGCCCATTAGGACACCTCTACGAGCAGTACTTC; cdr3_aa: CASSPLGHLYEQYF
d_call: TRBD2; clone_size: -; j_call: TRBJ2-2; v_call: TRBV5-1; cdr3_nt: TGCGCCAGCAGCGTCCCGGGACTAGCGAGTACCGGGGAGCTGTTTTTT; cdr3_aa: CASSVPGLASTGELFF